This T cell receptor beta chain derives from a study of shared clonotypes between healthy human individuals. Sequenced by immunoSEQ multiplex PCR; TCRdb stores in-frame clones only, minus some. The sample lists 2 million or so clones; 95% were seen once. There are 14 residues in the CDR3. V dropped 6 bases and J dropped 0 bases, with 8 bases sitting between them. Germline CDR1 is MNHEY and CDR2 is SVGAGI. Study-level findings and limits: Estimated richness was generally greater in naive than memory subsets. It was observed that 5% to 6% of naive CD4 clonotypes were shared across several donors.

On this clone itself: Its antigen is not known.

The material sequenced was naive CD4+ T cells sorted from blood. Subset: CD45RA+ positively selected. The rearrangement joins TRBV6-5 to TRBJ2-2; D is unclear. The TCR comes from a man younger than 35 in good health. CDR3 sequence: CASSPRANTGELFF. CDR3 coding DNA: TGTGCCAGCAGCCCTCGGGCGAACACCGGGGAGCTGTTTTTT.